This is a list of T cell receptor beta chains from one sample in a study of blood T cell repertoires in COVID-19. Profiled with immunoSEQ multiplex PCR; TCRdb holds only in-frame clones, not every one. This table holds under 250,000 clones, approximately 83% found once. Sequenced sample: peripheral blood. Receptor source: a man aged 40-49 years with acute or convalescent COVID-19. Both conserved end residues are part of each CDR3. The D gene is left open where the match is weak. Size tells how often a clone was seen (once, few, many) or the class of an expanded clone, and some rows leave it out.

abundance: .
j_gene: TRBJ2-7
d_gene: TRBD1
v_gene: TRBV19
CDR3aa: CASNSRDRGVYEQYF
CDR3nt: TGTGCCAGTAACTCTCGGGACAGGGGAGTTTACGAGCAGTACTTC

abundance: .
j_gene: TRBJ2-5
d_gene: TRBD2
v_gene: TRBV12-5
CDR3aa: CASGLVLAGAIIEEETQYF
CDR3nt: TGTGCTAGTGGTTTGGTACTGGCGGGAGCAATAATTGAAGAAGAGACCCAGTACTTC

abundance: .
j_gene: TRBJ2-7
d_gene: TRBD1
v_gene: TRBV4-1
CDR3aa: CASSLTTGVDYEQYF
CDR3nt: TGCGCCAGCAGCCTTACCACAGGGGTGGACTACGAGCAGTACTTC

abundance: .
j_gene: TRBJ1-5
d_gene: .
v_gene: TRBV30
CDR3aa: CAYRQSNQPQHF
CDR3nt: TGTGCCTACAGACAGAGCAATCAGCCCCAGCATTTT

abundance: .
j_gene: TRBJ2-7
d_gene: .
v_gene: TRBV30
CDR3aa: CAWSRQDPTYEQYF
CDR3nt: TGTGCCTGGAGTCGACAGGACCCCACCTACGAGCAGTACTTC

abundance: .
j_gene: TRBJ2-3
d_gene: .
v_gene: TRBV27
CDR3aa: CASSSLDLPLSTDTQYF
CDR3nt: TGTGCCAGCAGTTCGCTAGACTTGCCCCTGAGCACAGATACGCAGTATTTT

abundance: .
j_gene: TRBJ1-1
d_gene: .
v_gene: TRBV7-6
CDR3aa: CASSLAAGTSSGNTEAFF
CDR3nt: TGTGCCAGCAGCTTAGCTGCAGGTACTTCCTCAGGGAACACTGAAGCTTTCTTT

abundance: once
j_gene: TRBJ1-2
d_gene: .
v_gene: TRBV9
CDR3aa: CASSVGTNYGYTF
CDR3nt: TGTGCCAGCAGCGTGGGGACAAACTATGGCTACACCTTC

abundance: .
j_gene: TRBJ1-3
d_gene: .
v_gene: TRBV7-2
CDR3aa: CASSLTGISGNTIYF
CDR3nt: TGTGCCAGCAGCTTAACAGGGATCTCTGGAAACACCATATATTTT

abundance: .
j_gene: TRBJ1-1
d_gene: TRBD1
v_gene: TRBV5-1
CDR3aa: CASSQGDRGLNTEAFF
CDR3nt: TGCGCCAGCAGCCAAGGGGACAGGGGCCTGAACACTGAAGCTTTCTTT